Listed below are T cell receptor beta chains from one sample, sequenced in a study of T and B cells in COVID-19 patients. One entry per CDR3 protein results from TCRdb running MiXCR on the multiplex PCR reads. Of about 7,000 distinct CDR3 sequences listed, 30% to 35% were seen once; the top ten hold 20% to 25%. The sample consisted of blood. These TCRs come from a human donor with active COVID-19. Both conserved end residues are part of each CDR3. A D gene is named only where the DNA matches it firmly. Part of the rows lack a size; the others show once, few, many or a class for expanded clones.

CDR3: CASSSRLGRETQYF
DNA: TGTGCCAGCAGCTCCCGCCTGGGCCGGGAGACCCAGTACTTC
J: TRBJ2-5
size: few
V: TRBV7-2
D: .

CDR3: CASSLGIGGDYTF
DNA: TGTGCCAGCAGCTTAGGTATAGGGGGCGACTACACCTTC
J: TRBJ1-2
size: few
V: TRBV7-9
D: TRBD1

CDR3: CASTIIRGLRADTQYF
DNA: TGTGCCAGCACAATAATTCGGGGGCTGAGGGCAGATACGCAGTATTTT
J: TRBJ2-3
size: few
V: TRBV12-3/TRBV12-4
D: .

CDR3: CASSFSGTDTQYF
DNA: TGTGCCAGCAGCTTCTCTGGCACAGATACGCAGTATTTT
J: TRBJ2-3
size: .
V: TRBV7-6
D: .

CDR3: CASAWTGEENTEAFF
DNA: TGTGCCAGCGCCTGGACAGGGGAGGAGAACACTGAAGCTTTCTTT
J: TRBJ1-1
size: few
V: TRBV18
D: TRBD1

CDR3: CASSRLAGDYNEQFF
DNA: TGTGCCAGCAGCCGACTAGCGGGGGATTACAATGAGCAGTTCTTC
J: TRBJ2-1
size: medium-sized
V: TRBV6-1
D: TRBD2

CDR3: CASSYGAQNTEAFF
DNA: TGTGCCAGCAGTTACGGGGCCCAGAACACTGAAGCTTTCTTT
J: TRBJ1-1
size: .
V: TRBV6-1
D: .

CDR3: CASSLEGRSSYNEQFF
DNA: TGCGCCAGCAGCTTGGAGGGCAGGAGCTCCTACAATGAGCAGTTCTTC
J: TRBJ2-1
size: .
V: TRBV13
D: .

CDR3: CASSPPRRTEAFF
DNA: TGTGCCAGTAGTCCCCCAAGAAGGACTGAAGCTTTCTTT
J: TRBJ1-1
size: .
V: TRBV19
D: .

CDR3: CSAPEGGPYEQYF
DNA: TGCAGTGCGCCCGAAGGCGGGCCTTACGAGCAGTACTTC
J: TRBJ2-7
size: .
V: TRBV20-1
D: .

CDR3: CASSPGQVYGYTF
DNA: TGTGCCAGCAGCCCCGGACAGGTCTATGGCTACACCTTC
J: TRBJ1-2
size: .
V: TRBV6-2/TRBV6-3
D: TRBD1

CDR3: CATSRPRTGYTDTQYF
DNA: TGTGCCACCAGCAGACCTCGGACAGGCTACACAGATACGCAGTATTTT
J: TRBJ2-3
size: .
V: TRBV15
D: TRBD1

CDR3: CATSRALSRMNTEAFF
DNA: TGTGCCACCAGCAGAGCTCTATCCAGGATGAACACTGAAGCTTTCTTT
J: TRBJ1-1
size: .
V: TRBV15
D: .

CDR3: CASSLQKYSNQPQHF
DNA: TGTGCCAGCAGTCTACAGAAATATAGCAATCAGCCCCAGCATTTT
J: TRBJ1-5
size: .
V: TRBV6-2/TRBV6-3
D: .

CDR3: CASSRARGGPSSYNSPLHF
DNA: TGTGCCAGCAGCAGGGCCAGGGGAGGCCCGAGCTCCTATAATTCACCCCTCCACTTT
J: TRBJ1-6
size: .
V: TRBV7-2
D: .

CDR3: CSVELAGANVLTF
DNA: TGCAGCGTTGAACTGGCGGGGGCCAACGTCCTGACTTTC
J: TRBJ2-6
size: .
V: TRBV29-1
D: .

CDR3: CSVELLAGSTDTQYF
DNA: TGCAGCGTTGAACTCCTAGCGGGGAGCACAGATACGCAGTATTTT
J: TRBJ2-3
size: .
V: TRBV29-1
D: TRBD2

CDR3: CASSFRTGSTGELFF
DNA: TGTGCCAGCAGCTTCAGGACAGGGAGTACCGGGGAGCTGTTTTTT
J: TRBJ2-2
size: .
V: TRBV7-2
D: TRBD1

CDR3: CATSDLPSGGEDTQYF
DNA: TGTGCCACCAGTGATTTGCCTAGCGGGGGGGAAGATACGCAGTATTTT
J: TRBJ2-3
size: few
V: TRBV24-1
D: TRBD2

CDR3: CASSFQGSDTQYF
DNA: TGTGCCAGCAGCTTTCAGGGTTCAGATACGCAGTATTTT
J: TRBJ2-3
size: .
V: TRBV7-2
D: .

CDR3: CASSPTGGRNTDTQYF
DNA: TGTGCCAGCAGTCCTACGGGGGGGAGAAACACAGATACGCAGTATTTT
J: TRBJ2-3
size: few
V: TRBV6-5
D: TRBD2

CDR3: CASSLARGTVGEKLFF
DNA: TGTGCCAGCAGCTTAGCGCGGGGGACGGTTGGTGAAAAACTGTTTTTT
J: TRBJ1-4
size: few
V: TRBV7-6
D: .

CDR3: CSARGPPSSSSYNEQFF
DNA: TGCAGTGCTAGAGGCCCCCCTAGCTCGAGCTCCTACAATGAGCAGTTCTTC
J: TRBJ2-1
size: .
V: TRBV20-1
D: .

CDR3: CASRMGTGGHQPQHF
DNA: TGTGCCAGTAGGATGGGTACAGGGGGCCATCAGCCCCAGCATTTT
J: TRBJ1-5
size: few
V: TRBV19
D: TRBD1

CDR3: CASSQTGGVNYGYTF
DNA: TGTGCCAGCAGCCAGACGGGTGGGGTTAACTATGGCTACACCTTC
J: TRBJ1-2
size: few
V: TRBV13
D: .

CDR3: CASSQERWAGGSSGANVLTF
DNA: TGTGCCAGCAGCCAAGAGAGGTGGGCAGGGGGAAGCTCTGGGGCCAACGTCCTGACTTTC
J: TRBJ2-6
size: few
V: TRBV4-2
D: TRBD1

CDR3: CASYEDREERNTQYF
DNA: TGTGCCAGTTATGAGGACAGGGAAGAAAGGAATACGCAGTATTTT
J: TRBJ2-3
size: .
V: TRBV19
D: TRBD1

CDR3: CASNRGDYNEQFF
DNA: TGTGCCTCTAACAGGGGGGATTACAATGAGCAGTTCTTC
J: TRBJ2-1
size: medium-sized
V: TRBV19
D: TRBD1

CDR3: CASSGGAGVTYNEQFF
DNA: TGTGCCAGCAGCGGAGGGGCAGGGGTTACCTACAATGAGCAGTTCTTC
J: TRBJ2-1
size: .
V: TRBV5-6
D: .

CDR3: CSTNGGTGYTF
DNA: TGCAGCACCAATGGGGGGACTGGCTACACCTTC
J: TRBJ1-2
size: medium-sized
V: TRBV29-1
D: .

CDR3: CASSQEGDRKTGELFF
DNA: TGTGCCAGCAGTCAGGAGGGGGACAGAAAGACCGGGGAGCTGTTTTTT
J: TRBJ2-2
size: .
V: TRBV2
D: .

CDR3: CATSDRLNYEQYF
DNA: TGTGCCACCTCAGACAGACTAAACTACGAGCAGTACTTC
J: TRBJ2-7
size: medium-sized
V: TRBV19
D: .

CDR3: CASGTGGSYEQYF
DNA: TGTGCCAGCGGGACAGGGGGCTCCTACGAGCAGTACTTC
J: TRBJ2-7
size: medium-sized
V: TRBV27
D: TRBD1

CDR3: CATSDPTIQPQHF
DNA: TGTGCCACCAGTGATCCGACCATCCAGCCCCAGCATTTT
J: TRBJ1-5
size: .
V: TRBV24-1
D: .

CDR3: CASSTGATDTQYF
DNA: TGCGCCAGCTCGACGGGGGCCACAGATACGCAGTATTTT
J: TRBJ2-3
size: few
V: TRBV10-1
D: .

CDR3: CAISEVVTGKNTEAFF
DNA: TGTGCCATCAGTGAGGTGGTGACAGGGAAGAACACTGAAGCTTTCTTT
J: TRBJ1-1
size: .
V: TRBV10-3
D: TRBD1

CDR3: CASSRRETGRSGQPQHF
DNA: TGTGCCAGCAGCCGGAGAGAGACAGGGAGATCGGGGCAGCCCCAGCATTTT
J: TRBJ1-5
size: .
V: TRBV5-6
D: TRBD1

CDR3: CASSLAVRLRRGIGELFF
DNA: TGTGCCAGCAGCTTAGCGGTTCGCCTGCGGAGAGGGATCGGGGAGCTGTTTTTT
J: TRBJ2-2
size: few
V: TRBV7-9
D: .

CDR3: CASSPGRIYTDTQYF
DNA: TGTGCCAGCTCACCCGGCAGGATATACACAGATACGCAGTATTTT
J: TRBJ2-3
size: medium-sized
V: TRBV18
D: .

CDR3: CASSPLGPGELFF
DNA: TGTGCCAGTAGTCCACTAGGTCCCGGGGAGCTGTTTTTT
J: TRBJ2-2
size: medium-sized
V: TRBV19
D: .

CDR3: CASKVGQGGYGYTF
DNA: TGTGCCAGCAAAGTCGGACAGGGAGGATATGGCTACACCTTC
J: TRBJ1-2
size: few
V: TRBV6-5
D: TRBD1

CDR3: CSARGLSAVNYGYTF
DNA: TGCAGTGCTAGAGGGTTGTCGGCAGTTAATTATGGCTACACCTTC
J: TRBJ1-2
size: few
V: TRBV20-1
D: .

CDR3: CASSPRPGQGVLGETQYF
DNA: TGTGCCAGCTCACCAAGGCCGGGACAGGGGGTGTTAGGAGAGACCCAGTACTTC
J: TRBJ2-5
size: .
V: TRBV18
D: TRBD1

CDR3: CAISESTRYFGYTF
DNA: TGTGCCATCAGTGAGTCGACTCGGTATTTTGGCTACACCTTC
J: TRBJ1-2
size: few
V: TRBV10-3
D: .

CDR3: CASSDSKGGTDTQYF
DNA: TGTGCCAGCAGTGACTCGAAAGGGGGGACAGATACGCAGTATTTT
J: TRBJ2-3
size: medium-sized
V: TRBV6-4
D: .

CDR3: CASVVPSTDTQYF
DNA: TGTGCCAGCGTGGTCCCTAGCACAGATACGCAGTATTTT
J: TRBJ2-3
size: .
V: TRBV6-2/TRBV6-3
D: .

CDR3: CSVTRRTGELFF
DNA: TGCAGCGTTACGCGGAGAACCGGGGAGCTGTTTTTT
J: TRBJ2-2
size: large
V: TRBV29-1
D: .

CDR3: CASSEASRSYQPQHF
DNA: TGTGCCAGCAGTGAAGCTAGCAGGAGCTATCAGCCCCAGCATTTT
J: TRBJ1-5
size: few
V: TRBV6-1
D: .

CDR3: CASSPTGRRNTIYF
DNA: TGTGCCAGCAGTCCAACAGGGAGGAGAAACACCATATATTTT
J: TRBJ1-3
size: .
V: TRBV12-3/TRBV12-4
D: .

CDR3: CSVEKQGTYNEQFF
DNA: TGCAGCGTTGAGAAACAGGGGACATACAATGAGCAGTTCTTC
J: TRBJ2-1
size: medium-sized
V: TRBV29-1
D: TRBD1

CDR3: CASRDTVRGNQPQHF
DNA: TGTGCCAGCAGGGACACCGTACGTGGCAATCAGCCCCAGCATTTT
J: TRBJ1-5
size: medium-sized
V: TRBV27
D: .

CDR3: CAIRPGSVADTQYF
DNA: TGTGCCATCAGACCAGGAAGCGTTGCAGATACGCAGTATTTT
J: TRBJ2-3
size: few
V: TRBV10-3
D: .

CDR3: CASSTTGANQPQHF
DNA: TGTGCCAGTAGTACGACAGGGGCCAATCAGCCCCAGCATTTT
J: TRBJ1-5
size: few
V: TRBV19
D: TRBD1

CDR3: CASSSGWGEPQHF
DNA: TGTGCCAGCAGCTCCGGTTGGGGAGAGCCCCAGCATTTT
J: TRBJ1-5
size: .
V: TRBV6-5
D: .

CDR3: CASSDGYPSSYNEQFF
DNA: TGTGCCAGCAGTGATGGTTATCCGAGCTCCTACAATGAGCAGTTCTTC
J: TRBJ2-1
size: once
V: TRBV6-4
D: .

CDR3: CASSLDTEAFF
DNA: TGTGCCAGCAGCTTGGACACTGAAGCTTTCTTT
J: TRBJ1-1
size: .
V: TRBV5-6
D: .

CDR3: CASSIDSGGALEQFF
DNA: TGTGCCAGTAGTATCGACAGCGGGGGGGCTCTCGAGCAGTTCTTC
J: TRBJ2-1
size: medium-sized
V: TRBV19
D: TRBD2

CDR3: CASSYGGGNQPQHF
DNA: TGTGCCAGCAGCTACGGAGGGGGCAATCAGCCCCAGCATTTT
J: TRBJ1-5
size: .
V: TRBV5-6
D: .

CDR3: CASSSTVNKNTEAFF
DNA: TGTGCCAGCAGCTCCACAGTGAACAAGAACACTGAAGCTTTCTTT
J: TRBJ1-1
size: .
V: TRBV13
D: .